A selection of T cell receptor beta chains follows, all from one sample in a study of blood T cell repertoires in COVID-19. TCRdb's table, derived via immunoSEQ multiplex PCR, lists solely in-frame clones and lacks some. The sample lists around 220,000 clones, roughly 89% occurring once. The sequenced material came from PBMCs or T cells enriched from blood (not recorded which). The receptor set was obtained from a man under 40 who had been exposed to COVID-19. CDR3s include the opening cysteine and the closing phenylalanine or tryptophan. Fields, in order: D gene, V gene, clone size, J gene, CDR3 DNA, CDR3 protein. The D gene is left open where the match is weak. For some rows the clone size is stated as once, few or many, or as a class when expanded; others skip it.

>TRBD1|TRBV29-1|.|TRBJ1-1
TGCAGCAATTCTCAGGGGGAAACTGAAGCTTTCTTT
CSNSQGETEAFF
>.|TRBV19|.|TRBJ2-5
TGTGCCAGTAGTCGTACACTAGGTTTCGTGGAGGAGACCCAGTACTTC
CASSRTLGFVEETQYF
>TRBD2|TRBV4-1|few|TRBJ2-1
TGCGCCAGCAGCCGGACCCATGGGGGCGGACTAGCGGCCTACAATGAGCAGTTCTTC
CASSRTHGGGLAAYNEQFF
>TRBD2|TRBV3-1/TRBV3-2|.|TRBJ2-1
TGTGCCAGCAGCCAAGAACTCGATGGCGGGGGTCGGAACAATGAGCAGTTCTTC
CASSQELDGGGRNNEQFF
>TRBD1|TRBV15|once|TRBJ1-4
TGTGCCACCAGCAGAGACTATCAGGGGGTTAATGAAAAACTGTTTTTT
CATSRDYQGVNEKLFF
>.|TRBV13|.|TRBJ1-1
TGTGCCAGCAGCTCGACCCGGGTCCTGAACACTGAAGCTTTCTTT
CASSSTRVLNTEAFF
>.|TRBV19|.|TRBJ2-3
TGTGCCACCCGGGACTTAGCAGATACGCAGTATTTT
CATRDLADTQYF
>TRBD2|TRBV7-3|few|TRBJ2-3
TGTGCCAGCAGCTCACTAGCGGCCACAGATACGCAGTATTTT
CASSSLAATDTQYF
>TRBD1|TRBV7-9|.|TRBJ1-4
TGTGCCAGCAGCTTTAGGGACAGGGATGAAAAACTGTTTTTT
CASSFRDRDEKLFF
>.|TRBV3-1/TRBV3-2|.|TRBJ2-1
TGTGCCAGCAGCCAAGTTATGGCCGGGCAGGGCGATGAGCAGTTCTTC
CASSQVMAGQGDEQFF
>TRBD1|TRBV7-3|.|TRBJ2-1
TGTGCCAGCAGCTGGGGACAGCAGAATGAGCAGTTCTTC
CASSWGQQNEQFF
>.|TRBV2|many|TRBJ2-7
TGTGCCAGCAACCCCGCAGACTCGTCCTACGAGCAGTACTTC
CASNPADSSYEQYF
>.|TRBV18|.|TRBJ1-3
TGTGCCAGCTCACCACAGCGATCTGGAAACACCATATATTTT
CASSPQRSGNTIYF
>TRBD1|TRBV19|.|TRBJ1-6
TGTGCCAGTAGACCCAAACAGGGGTGGAAAAATTCACCCCTCCACTTT
CASRPKQGWKNSPLHF
>.|TRBV6-5|once|TRBJ1-1
TGTGCCAGCAAGGCCAGGCAAATGAACACTGAAGCTTTCTTT
CASKARQMNTEAFF
>.|TRBV11-2|.|TRBJ1-3
TGTGCCAGCAGCTTAGAATTTGGAGGGACGGCAGGAAACACCATATATTTT
CASSLEFGGTAGNTIYF
>.|TRBV14|.|TRBJ1-1
TGTGCCAGCAGCCAAGATCACAGACAGCGATACACTGAAGCTTTCTTT
CASSQDHRQRYTEAFF
>.|TRBV18|.|TRBJ1-1
TGTGCCAGCTCATCAGGGTGGGGGAACACTGAAGCTTTCTTT
CASSSGWGNTEAFF
>TRBD1|TRBV5-6|.|TRBJ1-2
TGTGCCAGCAGCTTTGGGACAGCTAACTATGGCTACACCTTC
CASSFGTANYGYTF